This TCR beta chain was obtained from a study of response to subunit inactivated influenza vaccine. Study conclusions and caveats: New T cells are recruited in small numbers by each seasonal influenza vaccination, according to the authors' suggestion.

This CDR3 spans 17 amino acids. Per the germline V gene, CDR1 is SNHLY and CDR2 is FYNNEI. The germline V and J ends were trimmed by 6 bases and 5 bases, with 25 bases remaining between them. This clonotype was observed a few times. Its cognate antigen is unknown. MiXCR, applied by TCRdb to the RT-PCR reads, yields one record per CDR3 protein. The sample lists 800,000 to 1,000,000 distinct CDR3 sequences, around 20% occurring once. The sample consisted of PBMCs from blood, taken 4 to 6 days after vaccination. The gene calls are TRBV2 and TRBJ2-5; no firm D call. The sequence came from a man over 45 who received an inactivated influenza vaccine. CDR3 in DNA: TGTGCCAGCAGCCACCCCGGTGATGGGGTGGCGTATGAGACCCAGTACTTC. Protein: CASSHPGDGVAYETQYF.